This T cell receptor beta chain stems from a study of T-cell reconstitution after alpha-beta-depleted transplantation in children listed by TCRdb under 2016. About the investigation overall: Using TCR repertoire profiling, the study followed T-cell immune reconstitution in a quantitative way in children after TCRalphabeta/CD19-depleted allogeneic hematopoietic cell transplantation.

This clonotype was detected a few times. This receptor's antigen is unknown. No base quality information exists; no much larger clone differs at one position. The V end loses 3 bases and the J end loses 2 bases, and a stretch of 14 bases separates them. The CDR3 runs 15 residues from the cysteine to the phenylalanine. Only the CDR3 DNA is retained, 45 bases long and in frame from the first base. The germline V gene supplies CDR1 MGHRA and CDR2 YSYEKL. The protocol used for the library was PCR. The sequencing machine was an Illumina HiSeq 2500. Molecular barcoding was employed in the preparation of TCR libraries, with unique molecular identifiers being used to normalize TCRbeta repertoire quantification. The raw public reads went through TCRdb reprocessing: fastp at Q25, MiXCR clone calling, in-frame beta chains kept. When rows share a CDR3 protein, they turn into one entry using the most common DNA and genes. The sample contains about 540,000 distinct CDR3 sequences, approximately 20% of them found a single time. Clones ranked in the top ten supply 3.3% of the sample.

The V gene is TRBV4-1 and the J gene is TRBJ2-7, with the D gene call left open. Sequenced here: PBMCs from the stem cell graft donor, sampled from the stem cell graft. The clonotype comes from a human donor who donated a stem cell graft to a child with acute lymphoblastic leukemia. The CDR3 protein: CASSQAVQFPYEQYF. The nucleotide sequence reads TGCGCCAGCAGCCAGGCGGTGCAGTTCCCCTACGAGCAGTACTTC.